The 2 T cell receptor beta chains below were found in one sample sequenced in a study of T cells in Graves' hyperthyroidism and ophthalmopathy. The CDR3 regions of TCR beta were amplified from RNA transcripts. The HTBI primer set drove a first-round RT-PCR of the TCR CDR3. TCRdb passed the multiplex PCR reads through MiXCR, listing each CDR3 protein once. The table includes about 560,000 distinct CDR3 sequences, just over 45% detected once. The sequenced sample consisted of peripheral blood or thyroid tissue (not recorded which). All receptors come from a woman in her late teens or twenties with Graves' hyperthyroidism.

The gene calls are TRBV20-1 and TRBJ2-7; 7 bases are a match to TRBD1. The germline CDR1 and CDR2 sequences are DFQATT and SNEGSKA (reference sequence). V was clipped by 5 bases and J by 7 bases; unmatched bases: 17. The CDR3 extends over 15 amino acids. The CDR3 protein is CSADKPEKGAQEQYF. The CDR3 nucleotides are TGCAGTGCTGACAAACCCGAGAAGGGGGCGCAAGAGCAGTACTTC.

The CDR3 region is CASKREGLETQYF. For the CDR3, the DNA is TGTGCCAGCAAGCGGGAGGGCCTAGAGACCCAGTACTTC. This chain joins TRBV6-1 and TRBJ2-5, with 10 bases matching TRBD2. The junction had 3 bases not matched to a gene; V was cut back by 7 bases and J by 4 bases. Germline CDR1 MNHNS, CDR2 SASEGT. The CDR3 covers 13 residues.